This TCR beta chain was observed in a study of blood T cell repertoires in COVID-19 (TCRdb year 2020). A note on the overall study: The collaborator samples originated in the United States, Italy and Spain and spanned the acute and convalescent phases of COVID-19. The material from the prospective study consisted of cDNA or gDNA derived from T cells, B-cell-depleted T cells, or PBMCs. Deeply sampled blood TCRbeta repertoires from subjects exposed to, actively infected with, or recovered from COVID-19 were included in the dataset. The repertoires were made available in a free public database intended to serve as a resource for research on the immune response to SARS-CoV-2. Samples came from the ongoing ImmuneRACE study (first 160 participants) plus 1,254 subjects from 6 global collaborators. A de-identified subject ID, COVID-19 status, age in years and sex were almost always included in the sample metadata. Where available, HLA class I and class II types were taken from metadata supplied by the sample provider and were not determined by assay-based typing. The research as a whole found: How much clinical and demographic metadata was included differed by source and by participant, and the metadata was provided uncurated.

TCRbeta CDR3 regions were amplified from genomic DNA using the immunoSEQ Assay, a bias-controlled multiplex PCR. Processing in the source paper ran as follows. Within the assay, amplification of reference gene primers was used to estimate how many nucleated cells each sample contained. To quantify the absolute abundance of each unique TCRbeta CDR3 rearrangement, sequence reads were collapsed and filtered. Productive Simpson clonality was computed per sample as the square root of Simpson's diversity index over productive rearrangements. This immuneACCESS table, as held by TCRdb, lists in-frame sequences with V and J called but not all clones. Of the missing ones, under half trace to an unresolved V gene in checked studies; the others have no known cause. Clone size and the V and J calls come from that table; the DNA yielded D and trimming. Recorded for this sample are about 300,000 clones; about 85% of them occurred a single time. The top ten clones comprise under 2% of the sample.

Participants in the prospective study were enrolled through a virtual design, were aged roughly 18 to 90 years, and lived in 24 United States geographic areas. To assign participants to cohorts, the prospective study relied on clinical history that participants themselves reported in a screening survey and a study questionnaire. Exposed participants had been in contact, within 2 weeks of entering the study, with a person who had a PCR-confirmed or clinician-diagnosed case of COVID-19. In the prospective study, whole blood, serum and a nasopharyngeal or oropharyngeal swab were collected from each participant by mobile phlebotomists. Additional blood draws and questionnaires over an approximately 2-month period could optionally be provided by prospective study participants. Before DNA extraction, prospective study blood samples were shipped either frozen or at room temperature. Of note for this clone: There is no known antigen for this receptor. No base qualities exist here, and no much larger clone lies one base off it.

Trimming accounts for 3 bases at V and 6 bases at J, while the number of junction bases matched to no gene is 8. The CDR3 starts with the cysteine, ends with the phenylalanine, and has 14 residues. The read is trimmed to its CDR3 DNA, 42 bases read in frame from base 1. The germline V gene (reference sequence) specifies LNHDA as CDR1 and SQIVND as CDR2. This sequence uses TRBV19 and TRBJ2-7, with 7 central nucleotides matching TRBD2. The sequenced material came from PBMCs or T cells enriched from blood (not recorded which). This TCR was recovered from a young woman who had been exposed to COVID-19. The CDR3 corresponds to CASSISGGFSEQYF. The DNA reads as follows: TGTGCCAGTAGTATCTCGGGAGGTTTTAGCGAGCAGTACTTC.